Many counts were recorded for the clone carrying this T cell receptor (beta chain). Amplification of TCR alpha and beta CDR3 regions from RNA used iRepertoire nested multiplex PCR. TCRdb reprocessed the multiplex PCR reads via MiXCR and lists one record per CDR3 protein. The sample records about 210,000 distinct CDR3 sequences, over 25% being singletons. This sample was taken from a study of glioma-infiltrating T cells. The CDR3 is 18 amino acids. V lost 5 bases and J 2 bases, leaving 24 bases between the germline ends. CDR1 and CDR2 from the germline V gene are MNHNS and SASEGT. The receptor comes from a human donor with low-grade glioma or glioblastoma, undergoing nonglioma brain surgery, or in good health (not recorded which). Sample: glioma tissue, nonneoplastic brain tissue, or PBMCs (not recorded which). This chain connects TRBV6-1 to TRBJ1-1, with TRBD1 as a possible D gene (5 bases). DNA for the CDR3: TGTGCCAGCAGTTTTATAGGGGACGGACGTTTGAGAAACACTGAAGCTTTCTTT. Encoded protein: CASSFIGDGRLRNTEAFF.